This TCR beta chain was identified in a study of blood T cell repertoires in COVID-19. Study at large: The United States, Italy and Spain were the sources of the acute and convalescent COVID-19 samples. PBMCs, B-cell-depleted T cells, or T cells were the source of the cDNA or gDNA that made up the material.

The protocol was immunoSEQ multiplex PCR, while the TCRdb copy is restricted to in-frame clones and leaves out a portion. The data show a few hundred thousand clones, roughly 80% seen once. The CDR3 spans 18 residues. The V and J ends lost 4 bases and 0 bases, in that order; junction bases with no gene match: 14. Germline loops: CDR1 MNHNS, CDR2 SASEGT. Cohort allocation depended upon clinical history that participants reported. The rearrangement links TRBV6-1 to TRBJ2-7; 8 bases agree with TRBD2. Sequencing used PBMCs or T cells enriched from blood (not recorded which). The TCR comes from a man aged 40-49 years who had been exposed to COVID-19. The CDR3 is CASSAGTRLSVSSYEQYF. The CDR3 region has the DNA TGTGCCAGCAGTGCCGGGACTAGACTCTCGGTAAGCTCCTACGAGCAGTACTTC.